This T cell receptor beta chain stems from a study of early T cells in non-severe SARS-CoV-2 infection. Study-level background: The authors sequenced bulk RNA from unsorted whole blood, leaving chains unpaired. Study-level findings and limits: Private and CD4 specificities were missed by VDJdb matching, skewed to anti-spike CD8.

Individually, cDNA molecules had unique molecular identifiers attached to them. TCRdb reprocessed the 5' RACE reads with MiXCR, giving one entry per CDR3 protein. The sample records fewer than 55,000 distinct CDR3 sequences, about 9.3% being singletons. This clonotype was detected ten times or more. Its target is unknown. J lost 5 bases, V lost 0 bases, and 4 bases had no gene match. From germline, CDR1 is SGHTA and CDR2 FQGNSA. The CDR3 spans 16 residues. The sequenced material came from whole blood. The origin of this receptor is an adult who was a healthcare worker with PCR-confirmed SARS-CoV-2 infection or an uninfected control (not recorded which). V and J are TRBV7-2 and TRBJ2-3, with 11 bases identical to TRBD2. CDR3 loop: CASSLAGTSGRDTQYF. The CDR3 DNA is TGTGCCAGCAGCTTAGCCGGGACTAGCGGTAGAGATACGCAGTATTTT.